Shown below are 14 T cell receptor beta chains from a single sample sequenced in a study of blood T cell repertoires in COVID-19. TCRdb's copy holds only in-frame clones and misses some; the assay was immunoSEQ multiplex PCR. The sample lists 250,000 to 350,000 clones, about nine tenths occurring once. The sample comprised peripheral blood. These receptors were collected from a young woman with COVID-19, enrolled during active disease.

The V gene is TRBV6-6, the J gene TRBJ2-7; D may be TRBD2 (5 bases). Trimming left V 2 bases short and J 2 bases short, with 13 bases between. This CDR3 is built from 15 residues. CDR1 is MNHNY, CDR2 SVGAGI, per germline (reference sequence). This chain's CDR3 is CASSYGESYPYEQYF. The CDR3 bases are TGTGCCAGCAGTTACGGGGAGAGCTACCCCTACGAGCAGTACTTC.

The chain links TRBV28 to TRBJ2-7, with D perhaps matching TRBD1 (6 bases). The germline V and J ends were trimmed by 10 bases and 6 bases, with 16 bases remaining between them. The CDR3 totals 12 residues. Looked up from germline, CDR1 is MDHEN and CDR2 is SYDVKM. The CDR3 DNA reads TGTGCCACCGCCGCCCAGGGGTTCGAGCAGTACTTC. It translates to CATAAQGFEQYF.

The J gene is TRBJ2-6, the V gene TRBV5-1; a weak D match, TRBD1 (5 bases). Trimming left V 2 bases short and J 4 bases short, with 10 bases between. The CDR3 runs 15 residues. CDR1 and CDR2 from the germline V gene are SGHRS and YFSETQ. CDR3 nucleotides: TGCGCCAGCAGCTTTGGGGCTGTGGGGGCCAACGTCCTGACTTTC. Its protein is CASSFGAVGANVLTF.

The CDR3 nucleotides read TGTGCCAGCAGCCTCAATCTAAACATTGAGCAAGGCACAATGCGGGAAAAACTGTTTTTT. It is translated as CASSLNLNIEQGTMREKLFF. The chain uses TRBV16 and TRBJ1-4; the D is unclear. The CDR3 has 20 residues. V lost 4 bases to trimming and J lost 8 bases, with 32 bases between them. CDR1 and CDR2 from the germline V gene are KGHSY and FQNENV.

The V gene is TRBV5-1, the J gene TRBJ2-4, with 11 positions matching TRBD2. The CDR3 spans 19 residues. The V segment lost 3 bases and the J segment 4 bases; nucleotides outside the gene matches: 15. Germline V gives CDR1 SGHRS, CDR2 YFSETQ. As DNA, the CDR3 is TGCGCCAGCAGCTCTTCAATTTCCACGAGACTAGCGGGGAAAAACATTCAGTACTTC. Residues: CASSSSISTRLAGKNIQYF.

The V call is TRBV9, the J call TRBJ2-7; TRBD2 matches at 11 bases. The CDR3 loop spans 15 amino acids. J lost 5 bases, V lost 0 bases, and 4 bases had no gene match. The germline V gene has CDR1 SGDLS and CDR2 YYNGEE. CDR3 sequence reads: CASSVEASGRNEQYF. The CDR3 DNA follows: TGTGCCAGCAGCGTAGAGGCTAGCGGGAGGAACGAGCAGTACTTC.

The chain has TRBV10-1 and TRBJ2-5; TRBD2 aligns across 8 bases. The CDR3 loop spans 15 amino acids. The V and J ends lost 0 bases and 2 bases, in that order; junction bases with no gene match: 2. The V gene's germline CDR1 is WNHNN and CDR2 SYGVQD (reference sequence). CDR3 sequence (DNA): TGCGCCAGCAGTGAGTCACTAGCGGTACAAGAGACCCAGTACTTC. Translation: CASSESLAVQETQYF.

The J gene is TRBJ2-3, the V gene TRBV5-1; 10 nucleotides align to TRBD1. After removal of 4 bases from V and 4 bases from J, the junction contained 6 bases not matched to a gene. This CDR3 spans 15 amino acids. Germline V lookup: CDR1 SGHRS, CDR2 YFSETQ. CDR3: CASSPTTGGADTQYF. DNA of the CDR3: TGCGCCAGCAGCCCGACGACAGGGGGCGCAGATACGCAGTATTTT.

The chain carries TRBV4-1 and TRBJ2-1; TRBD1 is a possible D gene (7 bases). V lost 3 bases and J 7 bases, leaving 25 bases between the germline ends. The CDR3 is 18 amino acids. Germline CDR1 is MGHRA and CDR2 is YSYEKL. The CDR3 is CASSQGRAGRGRWNEQFF. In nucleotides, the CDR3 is TGCGCCAGCAGCCAGGGTCGAGCGGGTAGGGGGCGATGGAATGAGCAGTTCTTC.

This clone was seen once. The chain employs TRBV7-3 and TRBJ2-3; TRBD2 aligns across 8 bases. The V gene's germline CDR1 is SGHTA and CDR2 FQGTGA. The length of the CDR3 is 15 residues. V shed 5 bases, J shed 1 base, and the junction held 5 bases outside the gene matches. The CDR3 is CASSPTSAGTDTQYF. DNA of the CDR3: TGTGCCAGCAGCCCGACTAGCGCGGGCACAGATACGCAGTATTTT.

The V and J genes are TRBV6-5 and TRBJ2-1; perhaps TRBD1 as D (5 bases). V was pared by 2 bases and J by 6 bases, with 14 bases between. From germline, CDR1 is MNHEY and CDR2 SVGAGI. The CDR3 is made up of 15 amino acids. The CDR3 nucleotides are TGTGCCAGCAGTTACAGGACAAGTGCCGCCAATGAGCAGTTCTTC. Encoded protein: CASSYRTSAANEQFF.

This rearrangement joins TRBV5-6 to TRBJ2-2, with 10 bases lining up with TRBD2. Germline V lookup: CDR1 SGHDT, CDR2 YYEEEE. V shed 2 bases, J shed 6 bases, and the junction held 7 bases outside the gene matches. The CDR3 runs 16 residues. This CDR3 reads CASSFELAGMSGELFF. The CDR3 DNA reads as TGTGCCAGCAGCTTTGAACTAGCGGGAATGTCCGGGGAGCTGTTTTTT.

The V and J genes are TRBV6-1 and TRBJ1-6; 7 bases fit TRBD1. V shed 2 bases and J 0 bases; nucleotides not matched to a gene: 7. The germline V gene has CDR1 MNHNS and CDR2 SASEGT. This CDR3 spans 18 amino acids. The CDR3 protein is CASSENKGAGSYNSPLHF. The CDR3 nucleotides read TGTGCCAGCAGTGAAAATAAGGGGGCCGGCTCCTATAATTCACCCCTCCACTTT.

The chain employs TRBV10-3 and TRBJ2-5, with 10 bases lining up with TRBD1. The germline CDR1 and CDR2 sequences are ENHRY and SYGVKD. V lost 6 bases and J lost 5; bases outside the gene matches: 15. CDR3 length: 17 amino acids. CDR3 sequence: CAISNRPGTGAMETQYF. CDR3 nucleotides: TGTGCCATCAGCAATCGCCCCGGGACAGGGGCGATGGAGACCCAGTACTTC.